This T cell receptor (beta chain) was recorded in a study of cytomegalovirus exposure and HLA in healthy donors (dated by TCRdb to about 2017). Regarding the research as a whole: An earlier analysis of around 600 of the donors reported 250 to 300 Gb of sequence data and some 120 million unique TCR beta sequences from roughly 200 million T cells. About 310 gigabases of sequencing data and 78 million or so unique TCR sequences were included in an early release covering about 620 HLA-typed donors. Among the roughly 390 genotyped donors, more than 70% belonged to the genetic ancestry cluster associated with self-reported Caucasian donors. The study aimed to test whether signatures of past pathogen exposure could be identified by cataloging public T cell receptors. Using immunosequencing, the study profiled T cell repertoires from fewer than 850 subjects and related those repertoires to cytomegalovirus serostatus. In addition to the first cohort of approximately 670 subjects, a separate validation cohort of approximately 110 different subjects was used. The study combined high-throughput TCR immunosequencing, statistical association of individual TCRs with disease status, and machine learning to predict cytomegalovirus infection status. In a later analysis, previously published TCR beta repertoires from more than 500 donors were re-analyzed and high-resolution HLA genotyping was added so that TCR occurrence patterns could be studied. The later analysis used no new phenotypic data to find candidate immune exposures, relying instead on TCR beta sequences and their occurrence across donors. An earlier analysis of a few hundred of the donors applied high-throughput TCR beta sequencing to assess whether each TCR beta V gene segment acted as functional or pseudogenic. Donor age, sex, ethnicity and CMV serostatus were collected together with the repertoire data. Genome-wide SNP genotypes for about 60% of the roughly 670 donors were used in a later genetic analysis, which treated that subset as a discovery cohort. All discovery cohort repertoires had been generated on a single sequencing platform. HLA typing covered class I and class II loci at four-digit resolution. The number of donors typed differed by locus, with roughly 620-630 for A, B, C, DRB1 and DQB1, over 500 for DQA1, approximately 570 for DPA1, and some 440 for DPB1. Four or five DR-DQ haplotypes were handled as single units for association and clustering, since linkage in the cohort was strong. Across about 370 genotyped donors of the cohort, an average of about 220,000 unique TCR beta nucleotide sequences per donor were sequenced, and roughly a sixth of those sequences were non-productive.

The cohort consisted of 666 healthy bone marrow donors. At the time of sampling, all cohort members were nominally healthy, though unrecorded immune exposures were likely present. The donor tested CMV seronegative, placing the donor among the approximately 400 seronegative members of the cohort. A peripheral blood sample was provided by each donor, and peripheral blood mononuclear cells were used for TCR beta sequencing. Genomic DNA was extracted from the blood cell samples with the Qiagen DNeasy Blood Extraction Kit. Comment on this clone: Its antigen remains undetermined. Base qualities are not recorded, but no much larger clone differs from it by a single base.

Library construction relied on the immunoSEQ multiplex PCR assay. A mixture of 60 forward primers for TCR Vbeta segments and 13 reverse primers for TCR Jbeta segments was used in the multiplex PCR. A multiplex PCR assay on genomic DNA amplified the CDR3 region of rearranged TCR beta genes. On the Illumina HiSeq System, the amplified TCR beta libraries were sequenced as 87-base-pair reads. The published analysis was carried out like this. A later analysis tallied roughly 80 million unique TCR beta chains across the approximately 670 repertoires, and some 12 million of those chains were shared by two or more donors. Raw reads were error-corrected and collapsed into unique sequences with a nearest-neighbor algorithm that merged closely related sequences to remove PCR and sequencing errors. CDR3 sequences were aligned to IMGT reference sequences to assign V, D and J gene segments. For a sequence to be retained, at least a six-nucleotide match to both a V gene segment and a J gene segment was required. Rearrangements were classified as productive when the CDR3 lacked stop codons and remained in frame with V and J, and all other rearrangements were classified as non-productive. CDR3 was defined by IMGT convention, running from the second conserved V-encoded cysteine to the conserved J-encoded phenylalanine. The earlier analysis of 587 of the donors excluded sequences that lacked an unambiguous match to a single V gene segment. An earlier analysis of a few hundred of the donors classified V segments as functional when productive rearrangements were above 56.7% and as segregating when the standard deviation between donors was above 5%. A statistical classification framework was built to diagnose cytomegalovirus status from the catalog of TCR beta chain sequences. In a later analysis, TCR nucleotide sequences were compared against IMGT/GENE-DB human TR gene sequences so that V and J genes could be assigned. Using the TCRdist pipeline, a later analysis assigned CDR3 sequences along with most-parsimonious VDJ recombination scenarios. In a later analysis, each TCR beta chain was defined by its CDR3 amino acid sequence together with its V-gene family, and reads lacking a unique V-gene family were excluded. In a later analysis, 450 to 600 highly shared, low-generation-probability nucleotide sequences were removed to address suspected cross-contamination and a sequencing artifact. In a later analysis, a clonal expansion index for each public chain was calculated from normalized within-repertoire ranks of inferred template counts. Generation probabilities in a later analysis came from a VDJ recombination model fitted to out-of-frame rearrangements, and those results were checked against IGoR. A later analysis scored TCR-TCR, TCR-HLA and TCR-CMV co-occurrence with hypergeometric tests, applying a repertoire-size bias correction to TCR pairs. To estimate false discovery rates, a later analysis permuted the HLA or CMV assignments 20 times. In a later analysis, co-occurring TCRs were grouped with DBSCAN, and TCRdist sequence similarity was added when clustering was performed within HLA-allele-positive subsets. Repertoires with fewer than 30,000 or more than 120,000 public chains, plus five repertoires with anomalous nucleotide sharing, were excluded from co-occurrence clustering. TCRdb holds this immuneACCESS table with in-frame rearrangements only. Some clones are missing; in checked studies, unresolved V genes explain under half, and the rest has no known cause. That table is the source of V, J and clone size, and D and trimming were worked out from the DNA. Within this sample are some 120,000 clones, with 9% to 10% of them counted one time only. The top ten clonotypes cover over 2.5% of the sample.

The CDR3 has 14 amino acids, counting the end cysteine and phenylalanine. Only the CDR3 part of the read is kept: 42 bases, read in frame from the first base. The V and J ends are trimmed by 5 bases and 0 bases, leaving 8 bases between them. From a lookup of the germline V gene (reference sequence), CDR1 and CDR2 are LNHDA and SQIVND. Beyond this particular receptor, the publication reports: Specific HLA alleles were associated with 15,000 to 20,000 TCR beta sequences at a false discovery rate of 0.05 in a later analysis. Across donors, most TCR sequences were observed very rarely, whereas some public TCRs were present in many individuals. Immune exposure information for the cohort was limited to CMV serostatus. Because counts were too low, seventeen rarely observed V segments, including chromosome 9 orphons, were excluded from the earlier analysis of around 640 of the donors. Strong co-occurrence of HLA alleles, especially DR and DQ, made assigning TCR associations to individual alleles difficult. In an earlier analysis of more than 500 of the donors, most TCR beta V segments appeared in productive rearrangements about 90% or about 30% of the time, broadly matching IMGT annotations. A few of the identified cytomegalovirus-associated TCR beta chains were confirmed in vitro to be specific for cytomegalovirus antigens. Because HLA typing was missing for some donors at each locus, association tests included only the typed subset. Correlated functional status among segregating V segments might be attributable to linkage disequilibrium, but an unknown experimental factor could not be ruled out. A later genetic analysis reported fewer N-insertions in productive TCRs among donors in an Asian-associated ancestry cluster than the roughly 700-donor mean. In the study, some 180 TCR beta chains were listed as associated with cytomegalovirus. The classifier was reported to diagnose cytomegalovirus status with high specificity and sensitivity in both the original and validation cohorts. In this cohort, only TCR beta chains were sequenced, and detectable features were limited by the absence of alpha or paired-chain data. A cluster of highly shared sequence variants was judged likely to be a technical artifact of the sequencing pipeline. A further reported finding was that TCR beta sequences accurately predicted the HLA-A and HLA-B alleles for most subjects in the first cohort. It was suggested by the authors that the approach could potentially be generalized to other disease states and immunological phenotypes. A later genetic analysis associated a missense DCLRE1C variant with V-gene and J-gene trimming of TCR beta chains, and an independent cohort replicated the association. Most CMV-associated TCR beta chains appeared to be HLA-restricted in a later analysis, and the HLA associations seemed to be driven largely by CMV exposure. According to a later analysis, TCR association rates differed among HLA loci, with DRB1 alleles showing the most associated TCRs and HLA-C alleles showing the fewest. Compared with equally common non-associated chains, HLA-associated TCR beta chains in a later analysis were more clonally expanded and had lower generation probabilities. The 87-base-pair reads could not distinguish some IMGT-functional V segments, including TRBV6-2 and TRBV6-3, so those segments were excluded. Sequencing depth was assumed to be roughly uniform across donors in the presence/absence analyses, though that assumption may not hold. According to a later analysis, parvovirus B19, influenza, CMV and Epstein-Barr virus appeared linked to several top co-occurrence clusters.

This sequence uses TRBV19 and TRBJ1-3, with TRBD1 tentatively as D gene (6 bases match). The sequence was obtained from a man aged 25-40 years in good health and CMV-seronegative. Material: PBMCs. The sequence in DNA is TGTGCCAGTAGTCAGGGGTACTCTGGAAACACCATATATTTT. This translates into CASSQGYSGNTIYF.